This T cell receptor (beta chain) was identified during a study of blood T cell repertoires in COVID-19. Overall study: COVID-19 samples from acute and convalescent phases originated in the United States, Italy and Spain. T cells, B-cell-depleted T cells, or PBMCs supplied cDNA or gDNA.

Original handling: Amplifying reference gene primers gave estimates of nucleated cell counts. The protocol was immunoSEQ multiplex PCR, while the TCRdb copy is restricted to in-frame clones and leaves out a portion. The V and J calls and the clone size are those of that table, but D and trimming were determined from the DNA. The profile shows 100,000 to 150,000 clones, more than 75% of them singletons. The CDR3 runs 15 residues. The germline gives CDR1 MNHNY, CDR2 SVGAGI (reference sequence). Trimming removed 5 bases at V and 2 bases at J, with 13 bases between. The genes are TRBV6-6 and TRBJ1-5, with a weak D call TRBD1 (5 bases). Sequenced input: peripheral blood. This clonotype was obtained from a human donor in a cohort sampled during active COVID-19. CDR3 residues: CASSEWAGGNQPQHF. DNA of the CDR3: TGTGCCAGCAGTGAGTGGGCGGGGGGCAATCAGCCCCAGCATTTT.